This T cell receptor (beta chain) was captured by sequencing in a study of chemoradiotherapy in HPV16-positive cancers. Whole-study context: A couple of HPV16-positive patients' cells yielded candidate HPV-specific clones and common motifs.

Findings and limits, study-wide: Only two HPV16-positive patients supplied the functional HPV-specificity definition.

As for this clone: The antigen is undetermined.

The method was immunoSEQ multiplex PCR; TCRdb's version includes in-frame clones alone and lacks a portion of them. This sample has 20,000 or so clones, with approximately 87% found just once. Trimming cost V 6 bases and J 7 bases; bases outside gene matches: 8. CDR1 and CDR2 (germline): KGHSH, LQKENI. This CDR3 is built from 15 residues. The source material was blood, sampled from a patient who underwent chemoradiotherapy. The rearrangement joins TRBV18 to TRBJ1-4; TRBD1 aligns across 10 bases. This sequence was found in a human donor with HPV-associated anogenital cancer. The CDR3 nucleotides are TGTGCCAGCTCTCTCGACCGGGACAGGGGTGAAAAACTGTTTTTT. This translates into CASSLDRDRGEKLFF.